A selection of T cell receptor beta chains follows, all from one sample in a study of blood T cell repertoires in COVID-19. The table came from immunoSEQ multiplex PCR; TCRdb's copy has only in-frame clones and leaves some out. The repertoire holds over 200,000 clones, with roughly 88% as singletons. Sequencing input: peripheral blood. Receptor source: a man aged 35-49 years who had recovered from COVID-19. The CDR3 runs from the conserved cysteine through the conserved F or W.

V gene | CDR3 protein
TRBV19 | CASSSIRGARQGDTQYF
TRBV16 | CASSQQDRGTQYF
TRBV4-1 | CASSQAYFGGSGRTSSYNEQFF
TRBV13 | CASSLGLAGNEQFF
TRBV2 | CASSEFRGVEKLFF
TRBV9 | CASSEGPGTPNTEAFF
TRBV5-4 | CASSSARGPRQETQYF
TRBV5-1 | CASSTDSTNEKLFF
TRBV7-9 | CASNQGWRPGDEQFF
TRBV10-3 | CAISSRGQDEQFF
TRBV27 | CASSLGDRGYNEQFF
TRBV5-5 | CASSFLGLNYGYTF
TRBV5-8 | CASSSGPRGSDTQYF
TRBV29-1 | CSVARNRGGPAYEQYF
TRBV11-2 | CASSSGLAGVTEQYF
TRBV6-2/TRBV6-3 | CASSTGGYTQYF
TRBV4-3 | CASSQDLGTSGGNNNEQFF
TRBV4-1 | CASSHVHPRLAGYSYEQYF
TRBV24-1 | CATSDTGTSGETQYF
TRBV19 | CASSIVSVTTGGELFF
TRBV7-2 | CASSLVAGAYEQYF
TRBV9 | CASSVSQVDSGNTIYF
TRBV28 | CASSWGVQVSGYTF
TRBV5-4 | CASSLPGQGYTF
TRBV5-1 | CASSSLPGTSYEQYF
TRBV27 | CASRPTRGSSSGANVLTF
TRBV6-2/TRBV6-3 | CASSYRGLRAPLPGANVLTF
TRBV19 | CASSETGVPNEKLFF
TRBV3-1/TRBV3-2 | CASSQGWRGTEAFF
TRBV11-2 | CASSLDFSTDTQYF
TRBV7-8 | CASSPLSSYNEQFF
TRBV5-1 | CASSFSSYEQYF
TRBV4-3 | CASSPGLAGVGDTQYF
TRBV4-1 | CASSGSPYEQYF
TRBV19 | CASSISSGTVTEAFF
TRBV5-1 | CASSQQGTDTQYF
TRBV7-2 | CASSLEDRLYGYTF
TRBV29-1 | CSATPATGGSEAFF
TRBV2 | CASSQDRGNTIYF
TRBV5-1 | CASSLARSGGTDTQYF
TRBV7-2 | CASRQGSGPMNTEAFF